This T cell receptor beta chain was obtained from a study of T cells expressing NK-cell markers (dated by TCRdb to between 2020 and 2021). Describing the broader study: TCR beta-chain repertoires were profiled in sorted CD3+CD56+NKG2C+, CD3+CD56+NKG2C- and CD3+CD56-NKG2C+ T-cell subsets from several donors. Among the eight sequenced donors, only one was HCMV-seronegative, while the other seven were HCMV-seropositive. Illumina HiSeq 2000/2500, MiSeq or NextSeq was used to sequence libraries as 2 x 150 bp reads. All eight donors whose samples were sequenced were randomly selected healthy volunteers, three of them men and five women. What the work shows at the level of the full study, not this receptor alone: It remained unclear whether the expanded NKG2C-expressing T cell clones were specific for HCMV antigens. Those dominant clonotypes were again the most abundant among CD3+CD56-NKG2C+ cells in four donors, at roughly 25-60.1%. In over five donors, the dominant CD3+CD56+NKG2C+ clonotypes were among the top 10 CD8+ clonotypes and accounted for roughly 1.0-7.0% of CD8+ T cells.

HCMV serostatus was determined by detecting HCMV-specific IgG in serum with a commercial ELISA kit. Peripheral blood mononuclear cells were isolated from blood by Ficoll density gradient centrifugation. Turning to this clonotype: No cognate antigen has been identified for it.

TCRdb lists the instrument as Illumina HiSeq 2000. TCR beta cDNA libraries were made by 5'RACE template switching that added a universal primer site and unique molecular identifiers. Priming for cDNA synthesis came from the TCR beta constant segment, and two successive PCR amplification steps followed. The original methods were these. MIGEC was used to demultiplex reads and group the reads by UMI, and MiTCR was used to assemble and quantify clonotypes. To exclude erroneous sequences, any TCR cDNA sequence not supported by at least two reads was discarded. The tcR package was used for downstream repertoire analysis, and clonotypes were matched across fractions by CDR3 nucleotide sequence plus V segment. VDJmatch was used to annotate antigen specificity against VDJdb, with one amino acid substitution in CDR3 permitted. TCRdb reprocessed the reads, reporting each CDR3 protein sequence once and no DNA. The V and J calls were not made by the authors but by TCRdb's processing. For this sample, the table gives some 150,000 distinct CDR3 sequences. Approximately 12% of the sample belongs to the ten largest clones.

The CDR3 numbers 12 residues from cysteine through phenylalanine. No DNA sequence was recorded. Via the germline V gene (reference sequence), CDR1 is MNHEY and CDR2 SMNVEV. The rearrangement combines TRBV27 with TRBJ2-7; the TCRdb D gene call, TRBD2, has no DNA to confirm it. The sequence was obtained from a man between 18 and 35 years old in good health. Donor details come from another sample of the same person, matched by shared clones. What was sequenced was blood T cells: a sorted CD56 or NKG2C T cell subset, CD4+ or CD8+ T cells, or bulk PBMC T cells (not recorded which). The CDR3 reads CAVQGPPYEQYF.